This TCR beta chain appears in the sequencing data of a study of cytomegalovirus exposure and HLA in healthy donors. Study-wide results and caveats: Some TCR beta chains (approximately 180 of them) were listed as cytomegalovirus-associated. TCR sequences were mostly rare, though some public TCRs occurred in many donors. TCR clusters originating in the first cohort tended to co-occur in the approximately 120 validation repertoires, according to a later analysis.

Of note for this clone: Its specificity is not known.

With 1 base removed from V and 5 bases from J, the gap between germline ends came to 5 bases. Germline V gives CDR1 SEHNR, CDR2 FQNEAQ (reference sequence). The CDR3 is made up of 12 amino acids. The protocol was immunoSEQ multiplex PCR, while the TCRdb copy is restricted to in-frame clones and leaves out a portion. The sample shows 60,000 to 65,000 clones, roughly 94% of them seen only once. A roughly 120-subject validation cohort, separate from the approximately 700-subject first cohort, supplied the donors. This TCR was sampled from a woman aged 18 to 35 in good health and CMV-seropositive. The V call is TRBV7-9, the J call TRBJ2-5, with D unclear. Sequencing was done on a sample of PBMCs. This CDR3 is CASSLGVETQYF. The CDR3 DNA reads as TGTGCCAGCAGCTTAGGCGTCGAGACCCAGTACTTC. The full variable domain, with the rest looked up from reference TRBV7-9 and TRBJ2-5, is DTGVSQNPRHKITKRGQNVTFRCDPISEHNRLYWYRQTLGQGPEFLTYFQNEAQLEKSRLLSDRFSAERPKGSFSTLEIQRTEQGDSAMYLCASSLGVETQYFGPGTRLLVL.